The next 21 T cell receptor beta chains were all read from a single sample in a study of vaccination effects on CD4 cells after COVID-19. Investigators separated out CD4+ T cells once about 10 days of culture had passed. The antigens for these receptors are not known. Clones were read by immunoSEQ multiplex PCR, and TCRdb kept only the in-frame ones, dropping some. This table has 45,000 to 50,000 clones, 60% to 85% appearing once. The sequenced sample was CD4+ T cells from PBMCs cultured without peptide, obtained before COVID-19 vaccination. These receptors all stem from a human donor who had a prior SARS-CoV-2 infection.

This clone has a count of ten or more. CDR3 amino acids: CASSDNEWQFF. The CDR3 region has the DNA TGTGCCAGCAGTGATAATGAGTGGCAGTTCTTC. V gene TRBV27 combines with J gene TRBJ2-1, with D hard to call. CDR3 length: 11 amino acids. V lost 5 bases and J 12 bases, leaving 11 bases between the germline ends. Germline CDR1 and CDR2: MNHEY and SMNVEV (reference sequence).

This clone has a handful of counts. The V and J genes are TRBV2 and TRBJ1-6; perhaps TRBD1 as D (5 bases). Trimming pared 7 bases from V and 8 bases from J, leaving 15 bases between. The V gene's germline CDR1 is SNHLY and CDR2 FYNNEI. The CDR3 loop spans 14 amino acids. CDR3 DNA sequence: TGTGCCAGCACCATTGACAGAGTTTATTCACCCCTCCACTTT. It specifies CASTIDRVYSPLHF.

Here the CDR3 reads CASSLGTGVSYNSPLHF. The CDR3 DNA is TGCGCCAGCAGCTTGGGGACAGGCGTCTCCTATAATTCACCCCTCCACTTT. The genes are TRBV5-1 and TRBJ1-6; 7 bases fit TRBD1. V dropped 0 bases and J dropped 0; count of bases not matched to a gene: 3. CDR1 SGHRS and CDR2 YFSETQ come from the germline V gene. This CDR3 spans 17 amino acids. Combining the CDR3 with reference TRBV5-1 and TRBJ1-6 gives the whole variable domain KAGVTQTPRYLIKTRGQQVTLSCSPISGHRSVSWYQQTPGQGLQFLFEYFSETQRNKGNFPGRFSGRQFSNSRSEMNVSTLELGDSALYLCASSLGTGVSYNSPLHFGNGTRLTVT.

This CDR3 reads CSVRTGSGETQYF. The CDR3, as DNA: TGCAGCGTTCGGACAGGGAGCGGAGAGACCCAGTACTTC. The chain carries TRBV29-1 and TRBJ2-5; 8 bases match TRBD1. The CDR3 loop spans 13 amino acids. V gave up 5 bases and J gave up 4 bases; unmatched junction bases: 6. Germline V CDR1 and CDR2: SQVTM, ANQGSEA.

This clone was recorded once. V usage is TRBV7-2 and J usage is TRBJ2-1, with D possibly matching TRBD2 (5 bases). The CDR3 has 14 amino acids. Germline values: CDR1 SGHTA, CDR2 FQGNSA. V lost 5 bases to trimming and J lost 5 bases, with 13 bases between them. CDR3 DNA sequence: TGTGCCAGCAGCCCCCGGCCCGGGGACAATGAGCAGTTCTTC. This sequence encodes CASSPRPGDNEQFF.

V gene TRBV5-8 combines with J gene TRBJ1-6; TRBD1 agrees at 7 bases. V lost 0 bases, J lost 9 bases, and 3 bases stayed unmatched. The CDR3 loop spans 14 amino acids. CDR1 is SGHTS, CDR2 YDEGEE, per germline. CDR3 in amino acids: CASSLGQGVSPLHF. The CDR3, as DNA: TGTGCCAGCAGCTTGGGACAGGGTGTTTCACCCCTCCACTTT.

The chain carries TRBV10-3 and TRBJ2-3; the D gene could be TRBD1 or TRBD2 (5 bases each). Trimming shortened V by 9 bases and J by 4 bases, and 11 bases separated the two germline ends. Germline CDR1 is ENHRY and CDR2 is SYGVKD. The CDR3 covers 12 residues. CDR3 coding DNA: TGTGCCATAGGTGAGGGGTCAGATACGCAGTATTTT. It specifies CAIGEGSDTQYF.

In its sample, this clone was seen a few times. The V and J genes are TRBV4-2 and TRBJ1-5; the match to TRBD1 covers 8 bases. Germline trimming cut 4 bases from V and 9 bases from J; bases unmatched to any gene: 8. In germline, CDR1 is LGHNA, CDR2 YNFKEQ. This CDR3 region has 14 residues. CDR3 in amino acids: CASSLSGQERPQHF. The CDR3 nucleotides read TGTGCCAGCAGCCTTTCGGGACAGGAAAGGCCCCAGCATTTT.

The V call is TRBV7-9, the J call TRBJ2-5, with a possible D match to TRBD1 (6 bases). With 3 bases removed from V and 10 bases from J, the gap between germline ends came to 15 bases. The CDR3 spans 13 residues. The germline gives CDR1 SEHNR, CDR2 FQNEAQ (reference sequence). CDR3 in DNA: TGTGCCAGCAGCTTTGGGTCGAGGGGGAGCCAGTACTTC. Its protein is CASSFGSRGSQYF.

This chain uses TRBV19 with TRBJ1-1; a possible D gene is TRBD1 (6 bases). Germline V gives CDR1 LNHDA, CDR2 SQIVND (reference sequence). CDR3 size: 14 residues. The V end was cut by 3 bases, the J end by 3 bases, with 11 bases between. The chain's CDR3 is CASSMIPGDTEAFF. DNA for the CDR3: TGTGCCAGTAGTATGATCCCAGGGGACACTGAAGCTTTCTTT. The variable domain in full, completed from reference TRBV19 and TRBJ1-1, reads DGGITQSPKYLFRKEGQNVTLSCEQNLNHDAMYWYRQDPGQGLRLIYYSQIVNDFQKGDIAEGYSVSREKKESFPLTVTSAQKNPTAFYLCASSMIPGDTEAFFGQGTRLTVV.

V usage is TRBV28 and J usage is TRBJ2-7, with D maybe TRBD2 (5 bases). In germline, CDR1 is MDHEN, CDR2 SYDVKM. The CDR3 contains 13 residues. The V end was cut by 7 bases, the J end by 2 bases, with 12 bases between. For the CDR3, the DNA is TGTGCCAGCACGAGAGGGTTTACCTACGAGCAGTACTTC. Amino acid sequence: CASTRGFTYEQYF. Together with reference TRBV28 and TRBJ2-7, the CDR3 gives the full variable domain: DVKVTQSSRYLVKRTGEKVFLECVQDMDHENMFWYRQDPGLGLRLIYFSYDVKMKEKGDIPEGYSVSREKKERFSLILESASTNQTSMYLCASTRGFTYEQYFGPGTRLTVT.

The J gene is TRBJ2-7, the V gene TRBV4-2; D unclear. The V and J ends lost 1 base and 2 bases respectively, with 9 bases between them. This CDR3 has 14 residues. CDR1 and CDR2 (germline): LGHNA, YNFKEQ. The CDR3 DNA reads TGTGCCAGCAGCCAAGCAGACTTGCCCTACGAGCAGTACTTC. This gives the protein CASSQADLPYEQYF.

The chain joins TRBV19 to TRBJ1-5; perhaps TRBD1 as D (5 bases). The CDR3 covers 17 residues. V was shortened by 3 bases and J by 2 bases, with 17 bases between the two germline ends. Germline V gene data show CDR1 as LNHDA and CDR2 as SQIVND (reference sequence). Here the CDR3 reads CASSILWTPFGNQPQHF. In DNA, the CDR3 is TGTGCCAGTAGTATCTTATGGACACCCTTCGGCAATCAGCCCCAGCATTTT.

The V and J genes are TRBV2 and TRBJ2-2, with 7 nucleotides matching TRBD2. V shed 4 bases and J 2 bases; nucleotides not matched to a gene: 4. This CDR3 is 15 amino acids long. From germline, CDR1 is SNHLY and CDR2 FYNNEI. CDR3 nucleotide sequence: TGTGCCAGCAGTGCGGCTAGCGGCAACACCGGGGAGCTGTTTTTT. Translated, it gives CASSAASGNTGELFF.

The genes are TRBV2 and TRBJ1-1; 9 bases are shared with TRBD1. Germline values: CDR1 SNHLY, CDR2 FYNNEI. The trim removed 5 bases at V and 7 bases at J, leaving 5 bases unmatched. The CDR3 totals 13 residues. DNA of the CDR3: TGTGCCAGCAGTTACACAGGGGGCGGTGAAGCTTTCTTT. This translates into CASSYTGGGEAFF.

The gene calls are TRBV5-1 and TRBJ1-2; 9 positions agree with TRBD1. Germline assignment: CDR1 SGHRS and CDR2 YFSETQ. This CDR3 region has 15 residues. V gave up 4 bases and J gave up 4 bases; unmatched junction bases: 8. CDR3 in amino acids: CASSRDRVSSYGYTF. The CDR3 region has the DNA TGCGCCAGCAGCAGGGACAGGGTTAGTAGCTATGGCTACACCTTC.

The V gene is TRBV15, the J gene TRBJ2-7, with D hard to call. Trimming shortened V by 5 bases and J by 4 bases, and 27 bases separated the two germline ends. This CDR3 has 18 residues. Germline assignment: CDR1 LNHNV and CDR2 YYDKDF (reference sequence). The CDR3 spells CATSETGTFGVPIYEQYF. The CDR3 nucleotides are TGTGCCACCAGCGAGACCGGAACGTTTGGCGTACCGATATACGAGCAGTACTTC.

This chain joins TRBV27 and TRBJ1-1; D ambiguous. Trimming took off 5 bases at V and 11 bases at J, with 18 bases between the two ends. Germline V gene lookup returns CDR1 MNHEY and CDR2 SMNVEV (reference sequence). CDR3 size: 13 residues. CDR3 sequence (DNA): TGTGCCAGCAGTGTGGGCCCCAGGAGGGTGGCTTTCTTT. Its protein is CASSVGPRRVAFF.

The rearrangement uses TRBV6-2 or TRBV6-3 and TRBJ2-7; D possibly matches TRBD1 or TRBD2 (6 bases each). CDR1 is MNHEY and CDR2 is SVGEGT in the germline V gene. The CDR3 runs to 15 residues. The V end was cut by 2 bases, the J end by 3 bases, with 14 bases between. The CDR3 protein is CASSYRGGLHYEQYF. CDR3 coding DNA: TGTGCCAGCAGTTACCGAGGGGGGCTCCACTACGAGCAGTACTTC.

This chain joins TRBV3-1 (or the pseudogene TRBV3-2) and TRBJ2-1, with 7 bases fitting TRBD2. Germline CDR1 and CDR2: LGHDT and YNNKEL (reference sequence). J was trimmed by 15 bases and V by 0 bases; bases with no gene match: 11. The CDR3 is 14 residues long. The CDR3 nucleotides are TGTGCCAGCAGCCAAGATCGGAGTAGCGGGTATGGGTTCTTC. Its translation is CASSQDRSSGYGFF.

J is TRBJ2-2 and V is TRBV30, with a tentative D call TRBD1 (5 bases). V was clipped by 2 bases and J by 1 base, with 8 bases between them. In germline, CDR1 is GTSNPN, CDR2 SVGIG (reference sequence). The CDR3 runs to 14 residues. The CDR3 bases are TGTGCCTGGAGTAAGGGGTTGAACACCGGGGAGCTGTTTTTT. This codes for CAWSKGLNTGELFF.